These T cell receptor beta chains were read from a single sample in a study of shared clonotypes between healthy human individuals. Generated by immunoSEQ multiplex PCR, the TCRdb table keeps only in-frame clones and is missing some. This sample has some 530,000 clones, with 60% to 80% found just once. Specimen: PBMCs. Receptors were obtained from a woman aged 40 to 50 in good health. Some clones in this sample may be carry-over from other donors' samples. Each CDR3 is given with its conserved first and last residue. A D gene is named only where the DNA matches it firmly. Size tells how often a clone was seen (once, few, many) or the class of an expanded clone, and some rows leave it out.

d_gene: NA
abundance: NA
j_gene: TRBJ2-7
v_gene: TRBV5-5
CDR3nt: TGTGCCAGCAGCTTGGGGTTACTACGGGAGCAGTACTTC
CDR3aa: CASSLGLLREQYF

d_gene: TRBD2
abundance: NA
j_gene: TRBJ2-2
v_gene: TRBV5-1
CDR3nt: TGCGCCAGCAGCCCGGAACCTAGCGGGAGCGGCACCGGGGAGCTGTTTTTT
CDR3aa: CASSPEPSGSGTGELFF

d_gene: NA
abundance: NA
j_gene: TRBJ1-1
v_gene: TRBV18
CDR3nt: TGTGCCAGCTCACCACTCCAGGGGAACACTGAAGCTTTCTTT
CDR3aa: CASSPLQGNTEAFF

d_gene: TRBD2
abundance: few
j_gene: TRBJ2-7
v_gene: TRBV7-8
CDR3nt: TGTGCCAGCAGTCAACTGGAGGGAGGGCTGGCCGAGCAGTACTTC
CDR3aa: CASSQLEGGLAEQYF

d_gene: NA
abundance: NA
j_gene: TRBJ2-7
v_gene: TRBV7-9
CDR3nt: TGTGCCAGCAGCCCCGGGACCTCAAAGTACGAGCAGTACTTC
CDR3aa: CASSPGTSKYEQYF

d_gene: NA
abundance: NA
j_gene: TRBJ1-1
v_gene: TRBV7-6
CDR3nt: TGTGCCAGCAGCTTAGGGCACCGGAACACTGAAGCTTTCTTT
CDR3aa: CASSLGHRNTEAFF

d_gene: NA
abundance: NA
j_gene: TRBJ1-1
v_gene: TRBV6-5
CDR3nt: TGTGCCACCGAGACCGAGGGTACCACTGAAGCTTTCTTT
CDR3aa: CATETEGTTEAFF

d_gene: NA
abundance: NA
j_gene: TRBJ1-6
v_gene: TRBV28
CDR3nt: TGTGCCAGCAGTTTACGGCGGGGACACAGCCTTTTT
CDR3aa: CASSLRRGHSLF

d_gene: NA
abundance: NA
j_gene: TRBJ1-5
v_gene: TRBV5-4
CDR3nt: TGTGCCAGCAGCTTGGACAATCAGCCCCAGCATTTT
CDR3aa: CASSLDNQPQHF

d_gene: NA
abundance: NA
j_gene: TRBJ1-6
v_gene: TRBV4-2
CDR3nt: TGTGCCAGCAGCCAAGAGGGGGCAGGGGATAATTCACCCCTCCACTTT
CDR3aa: CASSQEGAGDNSPLHF

d_gene: TRBD2
abundance: once
j_gene: TRBJ2-7
v_gene: TRBV30
CDR3nt: TGTGCCTGGAGATCCCGACTAGCGGGAAGCTCCTACGAGCAGTACTTC
CDR3aa: CAWRSRLAGSSYEQYF

d_gene: NA
abundance: few
j_gene: TRBJ1-1
v_gene: TRBV2
CDR3nt: TGTGCCAGCAGTGAATCTAGCGGGAGTCGGAGAGCTTTCTTT
CDR3aa: CASSESSGSRRAFF

d_gene: TRBD2
abundance: NA
j_gene: TRBJ2-5
v_gene: TRBV5-6
CDR3nt: TGTGCCAGCAGCCTAGCGGGAGGAAGGGAGACCCAGTACTTC
CDR3aa: CASSLAGGRETQYF

d_gene: NA
abundance: NA
j_gene: TRBJ2-7
v_gene: TRBV25-1
CDR3nt: TGTGCCAGCGGCTGGGACAACTACGAGCAGTACTTC
CDR3aa: CASGWDNYEQYF

d_gene: NA
abundance: NA
j_gene: TRBJ2-1
v_gene: TRBV28
CDR3nt: TGTGCCAGCAACCAGAGACGCCACAATGAGCAGTTCTTC
CDR3aa: CASNQRRHNEQFF

d_gene: NA
abundance: NA
j_gene: TRBJ1-2
v_gene: TRBV18
CDR3nt: TGTGCCAGCTCACCAGGGGGGACGGCGGTTCGGGGCTACACCTTC
CDR3aa: CASSPGGTAVRGYTF

d_gene: NA
abundance: once
j_gene: TRBJ2-2
v_gene: TRBV6-1
CDR3nt: TGTGCCAGCTTTGGAGGCGCGAACACCGGGGAGCTGTTTTTT
CDR3aa: CASFGGANTGELFF

d_gene: NA
abundance: NA
j_gene: TRBJ2-5
v_gene: TRBV28
CDR3nt: TGTGCCAGCCCCGGCCGGCGGACCCAGTACTTC
CDR3aa: CASPGRRTQYF

d_gene: NA
abundance: NA
j_gene: TRBJ2-2
v_gene: TRBV5-6
CDR3nt: TGTGCCAGCAGCTTGAGAGCGGTCACCGGGGAGCTGTTTTTT
CDR3aa: CASSLRAVTGELFF

d_gene: TRBD2
abundance: NA
j_gene: TRBJ2-1
v_gene: TRBV7-3
CDR3nt: TGTGCCAGCAGCACCCGGGGGGTCTCCTACAATGAGCAGTTCTTC
CDR3aa: CASSTRGVSYNEQFF

d_gene: NA
abundance: NA
j_gene: TRBJ2-7
v_gene: TRBV19
CDR3nt: TGTGCCAGCTCACAGGTCTACGAGCAGTACTTC
CDR3aa: CASSQVYEQYF